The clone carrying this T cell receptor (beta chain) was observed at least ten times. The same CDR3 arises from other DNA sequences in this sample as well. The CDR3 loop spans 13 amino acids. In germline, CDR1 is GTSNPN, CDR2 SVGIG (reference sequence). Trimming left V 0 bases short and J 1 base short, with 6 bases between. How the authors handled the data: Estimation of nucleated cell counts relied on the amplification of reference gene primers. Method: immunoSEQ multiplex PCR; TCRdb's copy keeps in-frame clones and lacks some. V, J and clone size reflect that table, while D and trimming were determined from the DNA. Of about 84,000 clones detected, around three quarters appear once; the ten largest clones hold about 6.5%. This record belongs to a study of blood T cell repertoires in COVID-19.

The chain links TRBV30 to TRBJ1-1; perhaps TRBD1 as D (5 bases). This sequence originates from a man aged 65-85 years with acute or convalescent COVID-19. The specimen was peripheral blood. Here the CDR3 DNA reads TGTGCCTGGAGTGTACAGGAGAACACTGAAGCTTTCTTT. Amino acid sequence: CAWSVQENTEAFF.